This entry features one TCR beta chain sequence. The participants were between roughly 18 and 89 years old and came from under 25 US areas. Membership in each cohort depended on participant-reported clinical history. CDR1 is KGHDR, CDR2 SFDVKD, per germline. CDR3 length equals 11 residues. V lost 7 bases to trimming and J lost 8 bases; unmatched junction nucleotides: 1. The data originate from a study of blood T cell repertoires in COVID-19. Study as a whole: Samples came from the United States, Italy and Spain, spanning acute and convalescent COVID-19.

Some clones are missing from TCRdb's copy, which holds only in-frame ones; the method was immunoSEQ multiplex PCR. The sample has 250,000 or so clones; roughly nine tenths are singletons. This chain links TRBV24-1 with TRBJ1-1; TRBD1 agrees at 9 bases. This sequence originates from a young man who had recovered from COVID-19. What was sequenced was PBMCs or T cells enriched from blood (not recorded which). CDR3: CATRQGAEAFF. In DNA, the CDR3 is TGTGCCACCAGACAGGGGGCGGAAGCTTTCTTT.